These 15 T cell receptor beta chains came from one sample sequenced in a study of T cell responses to AZD1222 COVID-19 vaccine. The data were produced by immunoSEQ multiplex PCR, yet TCRdb's version contains in-frame clones alone and is incomplete. This table has 72,000 or so clones, approximately 90% appearing once. The material was peripheral blood, obtained 28 days after the second AZD1222 dose. These receptors came from an adult who received the AZD1222 COVID-19 vaccine.

CDR3 in amino acids: CASSEEGLVWASGSYEQFF. CDR3 coding DNA: TGTGCCAGCAGTGAAGAAGGGCTGGTTTGGGCTAGCGGGAGCTATGAGCAGTTCTTC. The V call is TRBV6-1, the J call TRBJ2-1, with 10 bases identical to TRBD2. The CDR3 is made up of 19 amino acids. The V gene's germline CDR1 is MNHNS and CDR2 SASEGT. V lost 1 base, J lost 8 bases, and 17 bases stayed unmatched.

This chain links TRBV19 with TRBJ1-5; 8 bases fit TRBD1. Germline lookup yields CDR1 LNHDA and CDR2 SQIVND (reference sequence). V shed 7 bases, J shed 6 bases, and the junction held 8 bases outside the gene matches. This CDR3 has 14 residues. DNA for the CDR3: TGTGCCAGTACCGGACAGGGTGGTTTTCAGCCCCAGCATTTT. Amino acid sequence: CASTGQGGFQPQHF.

This chain connects TRBV9 to TRBJ2-2; D not resolved. This CDR3 region has 16 residues. Trimming took off 2 bases at V and 0 bases at J, with 11 bases between the two ends. Germline V gene lookup returns CDR1 SGDLS and CDR2 YYNGEE. The CDR3 protein is CASSVSANPNTGELFF. The CDR3 DNA reads TGTGCCAGCAGCGTGAGCGCTAACCCGAACACCGGGGAGCTGTTTTTT.

The chain couples TRBV14 to TRBJ2-5, with 7 bases aligning to TRBD2. Germline V gives CDR1 SGHDN, CDR2 FVKESK. V lost 6 bases, J lost 5 bases, and 9 bases stayed unmatched. The length of the CDR3 is 14 residues. CDR3 in amino acids: CASSPGAGVETQYF. The CDR3 coding sequence is TGTGCCAGCAGTCCTGGTGCGGGAGTGGAGACCCAGTACTTC.

This chain links TRBV25-1 with TRBJ2-2; maybe TRBD1 (5 bases). Germline V lookup: CDR1 MGHDK, CDR2 SYGVNS. CDR3 size: 15 residues. V lost 6 bases and J lost 0, with 11 bases in between. The CDR3 spells CASRSDSANTGELFF. The CDR3 DNA follows: TGTGCCAGCAGAAGTGACAGCGCGAACACCGGGGAGCTGTTTTTT.

The rearrangement uses TRBV27 and TRBJ1-6; D is unresolved. This CDR3 comprises 13 residues. Germline assignment: CDR1 MNHEY and CDR2 SMNVEV (reference sequence). The V gene lost 5 bases and the J gene lost 4 bases, with 6 bases spanning the gap. This chain's CDR3 is CASSPTYNSPLHF. The CDR3 DNA reads as TGTGCCAGCAGTCCGACATATAATTCACCCCTCCACTTT.

J is TRBJ2-7 and V is TRBV7-9; TRBD2 agrees at 10 bases. With V trimmed by 3 bases and J by 6 bases, 2 bases remained unmatched. The CDR3 contains 13 residues. Per germline, CDR1 SEHNR and CDR2 FQNEAQ (reference sequence). For the CDR3, the DNA is TGTGCCAGCAGCTTGATAGCGGGAGGCGAGCAGTACTTC. Encoded protein: CASSLIAGGEQYF.

The rearrangement links TRBV10-3 to TRBJ1-1; D unclear. With 2 bases removed from V and 0 bases from J, the gap between germline ends came to 10 bases. CDR3 size: 15 residues. The germline gives CDR1 ENHRY, CDR2 SYGVKD. In nucleotides, the CDR3 is TGTGCCATCAGTGAGCGAAAGTTCATGAACACTGAAGCTTTCTTT. Protein: CAISERKFMNTEAFF.

The chain recombines TRBV5-1 with TRBJ2-3, with D uncertain. The CDR3 is 16 residues long. V was cut by 2 bases and J by 0 bases, with 13 bases left in between. The V gene's germline CDR1 is SGHRS and CDR2 YFSETQ. CDR3 amino acids: CASSLTSTRSTDTQYF. The DNA for the CDR3 is TGCGCCAGCAGCTTAACCTCGACCAGGAGCACAGATACGCAGTATTTT.

A few counts support this clone. V and J are TRBV11-3 and TRBJ1-1; D not resolved. Trimming removed 3 bases from V and 0 bases from J, with 2 bases in between. Germline CDR1 SGHNT, CDR2 YENEEA. This CDR3 comprises 12 residues. CDR3 coding DNA: TGTGCCAGCAGCTTTTTGAACACTGAAGCTTTCTTT. It specifies CASSFLNTEAFF.

The chain couples TRBV12-3 or TRBV12-4 to TRBJ1-2; D unclear. The CDR3 consists of 13 residues. Trimming took off 2 bases at V and 7 bases at J, with 11 bases between the two ends. CDR3 in amino acids: CASSLSPSFGYTF. The CDR3 nucleotides are TGTGCCAGCAGTTTATCCCCGTCTTTTGGCTACACCTTC.

The V gene is TRBV7-8, the J gene TRBJ2-7; D is uncertain. Germline V gene data show CDR1 as SGHVS and CDR2 as FQNEAQ. V lost 5 bases to trimming and J lost 3 bases, with 8 bases between them. The CDR3 sequence is 12 residues long. CDR3 DNA sequence: TGTGCCAGCAGCCTTGCGTTCTACGAGCAGTACTTC. As protein: CASSLAFYEQYF.

The chain couples TRBV21-1 to TRBJ1-2; TRBD1 reflects the table's D call only, with no check against the DNA. TRBV21-1 is shown as a pseudogene. The CDR3 has 14 amino acids. In DNA, the CDR3 is TGTGCCAGCAGCTGCCGGGACAGGGTTTATGGCTACACCTTC. Residues: CASSCRDRVYGYTF.

The chain couples TRBV18 to TRBJ2-1, with D possibly TRBD2 on 5 matching bases. CDR3 length: 14 amino acids. Trimming removed 3 bases from V and 0 bases from J, with 6 bases in between. CDR1 and CDR2 from the germline V gene are KGHSH and LQKENI. The CDR3 coding sequence is TGTGCCAGCTCACCGGGGAGCTCCTACAATGAGCAGTTCTTC. Residues: CASSPGSSYNEQFF.

CDR3 amino acids: CASFGRNRGSGYTF. In DNA, the CDR3 is TGTGCCAGTTTCGGGAGGAACAGGGGCTCTGGCTACACCTTC. This chain joins TRBV6-4 and TRBJ1-2; TRBD1 matches 7 bases. The ends lost 9 bases at V and 7 bases at J; junction bases unmatched: 14. Germline-derived CDR1 and CDR2 are MRHNA and SNTAGT. The CDR3 consists of 14 residues.